A selection of T cell receptor beta chains follows, all from one sample in a study of tumor-infiltrating lymphocytes in primary liver carcinoma. TCRdb called the multiplex PCR reads again in MiXCR, with one record for every CDR3 protein. This table has 80,000 to 100,000 distinct CDR3 sequences, less than 70% appearing once. The sequenced sample was tumor-adjacent normal liver tissue. These receptors all come from a man aged 35 to 55 with primary liver carcinoma and hepatitis B virus infection. Each CDR3 is given with its conserved first and last residue.

J gene: TRBJ2-3
V gene: TRBV10-3
CDR3 protein: CAISESPGPDTQYF

J gene: TRBJ2-3
V gene: TRBV24-1
CDR3 protein: CATGVSSGEYF

J gene: TRBJ2-5
V gene: TRBV12-3/TRBV12-4
CDR3 protein: CASSLGEGETQYF

J gene: TRBJ1-3
V gene: TRBV6-5
CDR3 protein: CASSYSRFGNTIYF

J gene: TRBJ2-3
V gene: TRBV11-2
CDR3 protein: CASSLRDRSYTQYF

J gene: TRBJ2-3
V gene: TRBV11-2
CDR3 protein: CASSLAPTGTDTQYF

J gene: TRBJ2-1
V gene: TRBV6-2/TRBV6-3
CDR3 protein: CTSSSFSGRGENEQFF

J gene: TRBJ2-4
V gene: TRBV11-2
CDR3 protein: CASRGAAALNIQYF

J gene: TRBJ1-1
V gene: TRBV11-2
CDR3 protein: CVGSPDSTEAFF

J gene: TRBJ2-7
V gene: TRBV6-1
CDR3 protein: CACSEGVPGQGGWSSYEQYF

J gene: TRBJ1-2
V gene: TRBV6-5
CDR3 protein: CASSYSLGSPNYGYTF

J gene: TRBJ2-7
V gene: TRBV24-1
CDR3 protein: CATSDSGQFEQYF

J gene: TRBJ1-5
V gene: TRBV6-5
CDR3 protein: CASSYTYDSDQPQHF

J gene: TRBJ2-3
V gene: TRBV29-1
CDR3 protein: CRLAGEGDTQYF

J gene: TRBJ2-3
V gene: TRBV12-3/TRBV12-4
CDR3 protein: CASSLWGRRGTDTQFF

J gene: TRBJ1-1
V gene: TRBV29-1
CDR3 protein: CSGDGRGATEAFF

J gene: TRBJ2-3
V gene: TRBV7-9
CDR3 protein: CASTLADTQYF

J gene: TRBJ2-1
V gene: TRBV4-1
CDR3 protein: CANSQEWLAGGSFNEQFF

J gene: TRBJ2-1
V gene: TRBV6-1
CDR3 protein: CATGRDTAYNEQFF

J gene: TRBJ2-3
V gene: TRBV6-1
CDR3 protein: CTTRTGQDTDTQYF

J gene: TRBJ1-6
V gene: TRBV4-1
CDR3 protein: CASSLDQHSSYKSPLHF

J gene: TRBJ1-1
V gene: TRBV28
CDR3 protein: CASSYRGSGGTEAFF

J gene: TRBJ2-7
V gene: TRBV6-1
CDR3 protein: CASSETGTGGGYEQYF

J gene: TRBJ1-1
V gene: TRBV4-1
CDR3 protein: CASSQLKGGDTEAIF

J gene: TRBJ2-7
V gene: TRBV11-2
CDR3 protein: CASSLGPSLSLSYEQYF

J gene: TRBJ2-1
V gene: TRBV6-1
CDR3 protein: CASRGGDVSYNEQFF

J gene: TRBJ2-2
V gene: TRBV11-1
CDR3 protein: CASSLAPVISNTGELFF

J gene: TRBJ2-1
V gene: TRBV29-1
CDR3 protein: CSFQGESAPVNEQLF

J gene: TRBJ2-1
V gene: TRBV11-2
CDR3 protein: CSSSLSSGRDVLTDEQFF

J gene: TRBJ2-7
V gene: TRBV4-1
CDR3 protein: CASSLGPSGGLEQYF

J gene: TRBJ2-1
V gene: TRBV11-2
CDR3 protein: CAIGQDQPSYNEQFF

J gene: TRBJ2-7
V gene: TRBV28
CDR3 protein: CATRDSIWGGEQYF

J gene: TRBJ1-1
V gene: TRBV28
CDR3 protein: CASSSGVTEAFF

J gene: TRBJ1-4
V gene: TRBV5-8
CDR3 protein: CASSLGGEKLFF

J gene: TRBJ2-2
V gene: TRBV14
CDR3 protein: CASSPAWTGELFF

J gene: TRBJ1-6
V gene: TRBV11-2
CDR3 protein: CASSSWRGTTNSPLQF

J gene: TRBJ2-7
V gene: TRBV4-2
CDR3 protein: CASSQDSGSGGSYEQYF

J gene: TRBJ1-1
V gene: TRBV4-1
CDR3 protein: CASNQLRGSDTEAFF

J gene: TRBJ2-7
V gene: TRBV6-1
CDR3 protein: CASSVLAHRGDEQYF